This is a list of T cell receptor beta chains from one sample in a study of CD8 T cells in Susac syndrome. TCRdb reprocessed the immunoSEQ multiplex PCR reads via MiXCR and lists one record per CDR3 protein. This sample has approximately 200,000 distinct CDR3 sequences, with 95% found just once. The sample comprised CD4+ T cells from PBMCs. These receptors were obtained from a human donor with multiple sclerosis. CDR3s include the opening cysteine and the closing phenylalanine or tryptophan. A D gene is named only where the DNA matches it firmly. A clone size is listed for some rows: how often the clone was seen (once, few, many), or a class if it is expanded.

v_call	clone_size	j_call	d_call	cdr3_aa	cdr3_nt
TRBV2	.	TRBJ1-5	.	CASNEGDQPQHF	TGTGCCAGCAATGAGGGGGATCAGCCCCAGCATTTT
TRBV23-1	.	TRBJ2-6	TRBD1	CASSQRYQRPQGTSGANVLTF	TGCGCCAGCAGCCAGAGGTACCAGCGGCCACAGGGGACATCTGGGGCCAACGTCCTGACTTTC
TRBV18	.	TRBJ2-3	.	CASSPHPDTQYF	TGTGCCAGCTCACCACACCCAGATACGCAGTATTTT
TRBV5-1	.	TRBJ2-1	TRBD1	CASSLAGQGRGEQFF	TGCGCCAGCAGCTTGGCAGGACAGGGGAGGGGTGAGCAGTTCTTC
TRBV7-7	once	TRBJ2-2	TRBD1	CASSWDSTGELFF	TGTGCTAGCAGCTGGGACAGCACCGGGGAGCTGTTTTTT
TRBV20-1	once	TRBJ2-7	.	CSALRGDSPYEQYF	TGCAGTGCGCTCAGGGGGGACTCACCGTACGAGCAGTACTTC
TRBV20-1	once	TRBJ1-1	TRBD1	CSARPLDRMNTEAFF	TGCAGTGCTAGACCCTTGGACAGGATGAACACTGAAGCTTTCTTT
TRBV27	.	TRBJ2-7	TRBD1	CASSYQTGTGYPDEQYF	TGTGCCAGCAGTTACCAAACCGGGACAGGGTATCCGGACGAGCAGTACTTC
TRBV12-3/TRBV12-4	.	TRBJ1-6	.	CASSPQISAPLHF	TGTGCCAGCAGTCCCCAGATCAGCGCGCCCCTCCACTTT
TRBV9	.	TRBJ1-2	.	CASSPFPGSTGYTF	TGTGCCAGCAGCCCCTTCCCAGGGTCGACTGGCTACACCTTC
TRBV4-1	.	TRBJ2-5	TRBD1	CASSHAGTDYRVTQYF	TGCGCCAGCAGCCACGCCGGGACAGACTATAGAGTTACCCAGTACTTC
TRBV4-1	.	TRBJ2-7	.	CASSQDILSDGGLNYEQYF	TGCGCCAGCAGCCAAGATATTCTGTCTGACGGAGGCCTGAACTACGAGCAGTACTTC
TRBV20-1	.	TRBJ2-7	.	CSARSGPYEQYF	TGCAGTGCTAGATCTGGACCCTACGAGCAGTACTTC
TRBV24-1	.	TRBJ1-2	.	CATSDFFGSYTF	TGTGCCACCAGTGATTTCTTCGGCAGCTACACCTTC
TRBV18	few	TRBJ2-5	.	CASSPNTQETQYF	TGTGCCAGCTCACCTAACACGCAAGAGACCCAGTACTTC
TRBV7-9	.	TRBJ2-1	TRBD2	CASSLGTRYNEQFF	TGTGCCAGCAGCTTGGGGACTAGGTACAATGAGCAGTTCTTC
TRBV15	.	TRBJ1-1	.	CATSFGWNTEAFF	TGTGCCACCAGCTTCGGGTGGAACACTGAAGCTTTCTTT
TRBV7-2	.	TRBJ2-1	TRBD2	CASSSSGGAGEQFF	TGTGCCAGCAGCTCGAGCGGGGGGGCCGGTGAGCAGTTCTTC
TRBV14	.	TRBJ1-6	.	CASSLDSAWSGSPLHF	TGTGCCAGCAGCCTGGACAGCGCCTGGTCGGGTTCACCCCTCCACTTT
TRBV14	.	TRBJ1-1	.	CASSQFAQVAEAFF	TGTGCCAGCAGCCAGTTCGCCCAGGTGGCTGAAGCTTTCTTT
TRBV6-1	.	TRBJ2-3	TRBD2	CASSGGGGPDTQYF	TGTGCCAGCAGTGGGGGCGGGGGGCCAGATACGCAGTATTTT
TRBV12-3/TRBV12-4	.	TRBJ2-4	TRBD2	CASSFRGGPNIQYF	TGTGCCAGCAGTTTTCGGGGGGGGCCTAACATTCAGTACTTC
TRBV6-6	.	TRBJ1-6	.	CASSYVTGNSPLHF	TGTGCCAGCAGTTACGTTACGGGGAATTCACCCCTCCACTTT
TRBV20-1	.	TRBJ2-3	TRBD2	CSVRLAGSTDTQYF	TGCAGTGTACGACTAGCGGGAAGCACAGATACGCAGTATTTT
TRBV3-1	.	TRBJ2-1	.	CASSPLPGNEQFF	TGTGCCAGCAGCCCGCTCCCGGGCAATGAGCAGTTCTTC
TRBV7-2	.	TRBJ1-6	.	CASSDDRRSPLHF	TGTGCCAGCAGTGATGACAGGCGTTCACCCCTCCACTTT
TRBV25-1	.	TRBJ1-6	.	CASTQTGSYNSPLHF	TGTGCCAGCACCCAGACAGGCTCCTATAATTCACCCCTCCACTTT
TRBV18	.	TRBJ1-1	.	CASSPVATDMNTEAFF	TGTGCCAGCTCACCGGTCGCGACAGACATGAACACTGAAGCTTTCTTT
TRBV20-1	.	TRBJ2-3	.	CSACRQGGNTQYF	TGCAGTGCCTGCCGACAGGGAGGAAATACGCAGTATTTT
TRBV6-5	.	TRBJ1-4	.	CASSYSRGVNEKLFF	TGTGCCAGCAGTTACTCCCGAGGGGTAAATGAAAAACTGTTTTTT
TRBV6-1	.	TRBJ2-6	.	CASNLLQGGNSGANVLTF	TGTGCCAGCAACCTTCTACAGGGAGGTAACTCTGGGGCCAACGTCCTGACTTTC
TRBV5-4	.	TRBJ1-2	.	CASSWAPENYGYTF	TGTGCCAGCAGCTGGGCCCCAGAGAACTATGGCTACACCTTC
TRBV30	.	TRBJ2-3	.	CAFVPAVDTQYF	TGTGCCTTCGTTCCGGCGGTAGATACGCAGTATTTT
TRBV10-3	once	TRBJ1-1	TRBD1	CAISQQTGDTEAFF	TGTGCCATCAGTCAACAGACAGGGGACACTGAAGCTTTCTTT
TRBV20-1	.	TRBJ2-3	TRBD2	CSASGLAGSQDTQYF	TGCAGTGCTAGCGGACTAGCGGGGTCGCAAGATACGCAGTATTTT
TRBV29-1	.	TRBJ1-2	.	CSVEAVANYGYTF	TGCAGCGTTGAGGCGGTAGCTAACTATGGCTACACCTTC
TRBV29-1	once	TRBJ2-1	.	CSVEAFSYNEQFF	TGCAGCGTTGAGGCTTTCTCCTACAATGAGCAGTTCTTC
TRBV27	.	TRBJ1-1	.	CASSLRETANTEAFF	TGTGCCAGCAGTTTACGGGAGACAGCCAACACTGAAGCTTTCTTT
TRBV9	.	TRBJ1-6	.	CASSRLDNYNSPLHF	TGTGCCAGCAGCCGGTTGGACAACTATAATTCACCCCTCCACTTT
TRBV20-1	.	TRBJ2-5	.	CSADLGVRETQYF	TGCAGTGCTGACCTGGGGGTTCGGGAGACCCAGTACTTC
TRBV12-3/TRBV12-4	once	TRBJ1-1	.	CASSLADGTEAFF	TGTGCCAGCAGTTTAGCGGACGGCACTGAAGCTTTCTTT
TRBV29-1	.	TRBJ1-1	.	CSVEEGGSTEAFF	TGCAGCGTTGAAGAAGGGGGTAGCACTGAAGCTTTCTTT
TRBV9	.	TRBJ2-3	TRBD2	CASSVRTSEDTQYF	TGTGCCAGCAGCGTCCGGACTAGCGAAGATACGCAGTATTTT
TRBV29-1	.	TRBJ1-2	TRBD1	CSVESQGRTGVYGYTF	TGCAGCGTTGAATCCCAGGGGAGGACAGGGGTCTATGGCTACACCTTC
TRBV5-1	.	TRBJ2-7	.	CASSFGQFLYEQYF	TGCGCCAGCAGCTTCGGACAGTTCCTCTACGAGCAGTACTTC
TRBV4-1	.	TRBJ2-5	.	CASSQDSPRGETQYF	TGCGCCAGCAGCCAAGATTCGCCCCGGGGAGAGACCCAGTACTTC
TRBV28	.	TRBJ2-5	.	CASSAKETQYF	TGTGCCAGCAGCGCAAAGGAGACCCAGTACTTC
TRBV9	.	TRBJ2-1	.	CASSPEGVGFNEQFF	TGTGCCAGCAGCCCCGAGGGGGTGGGGTTTAATGAGCAGTTCTTC
TRBV6-1	.	TRBJ2-2	TRBD1	CASRTGTGGYTGELFF	TGTGCCAGCAGGACCGGGACAGGGGGTTACACCGGGGAGCTGTTTTTT
TRBV29-1	few	TRBJ1-1	TRBD1	CSVGGTGTTGMNTEAFF	TGCAGCGTGGGGGGGACAGGGACTACCGGTATGAACACTGAAGCTTTCTTT
TRBV29-1	.	TRBJ1-1	.	CSVGGSYTEGQVNTEAFF	TGCAGCGTGGGGGGGTCCTACACGGAGGGGCAGGTGAACACTGAAGCTTTCTTT
TRBV20-1	.	TRBJ2-1	TRBD2	CSATAGTSGPRLGHNEQFF	TGCAGTGCTACGGCCGGGACTAGCGGACCCAGGTTGGGGCACAATGAGCAGTTCTTC
TRBV20-1	.	TRBJ1-2	.	CSAVKEVRVDGYTF	TGCAGTGCGGTAAAGGAGGTTCGTGTGGATGGCTACACCTTC
TRBV18	.	TRBJ2-7	TRBD2	CASSLSGGYEQYF	TGTGCCAGCTCACTTAGCGGGGGCTACGAGCAGTACTTC
TRBV20-1	.	TRBJ2-3	TRBD2	CSARTRLASSTDTQYF	TGCAGTGCTAGGACCCGACTAGCTAGTAGCACAGATACGCAGTATTTT
TRBV20-1	.	TRBJ2-4	TRBD1	CSARMGTGITNIQYF	TGCAGTGCTAGGATGGGGACAGGGATTACAAACATTCAGTACTTC
TRBV18	.	TRBJ2-5	.	CASSPQGFETQYF	TGTGCCAGCTCACCGCAGGGGTTCGAGACCCAGTACTTC
TRBV14	.	TRBJ1-5	.	CASSRGAQPQHF	TGTGCCAGCAGCAGGGGTGCGCAGCCCCAGCATTTT